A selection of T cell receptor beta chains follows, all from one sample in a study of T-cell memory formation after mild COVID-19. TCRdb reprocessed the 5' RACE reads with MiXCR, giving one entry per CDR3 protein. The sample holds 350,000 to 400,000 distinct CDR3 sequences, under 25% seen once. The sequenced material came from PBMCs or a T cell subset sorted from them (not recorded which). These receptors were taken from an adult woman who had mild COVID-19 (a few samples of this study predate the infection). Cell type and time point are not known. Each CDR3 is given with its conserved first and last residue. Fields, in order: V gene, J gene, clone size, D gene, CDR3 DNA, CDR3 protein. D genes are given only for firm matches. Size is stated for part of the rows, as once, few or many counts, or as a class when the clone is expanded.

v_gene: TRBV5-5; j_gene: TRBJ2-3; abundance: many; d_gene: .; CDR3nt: TGTGCCAGCAGCTTGGAGGTCAGGGATACGCAGTATTTT; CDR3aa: CASSLEVRDTQYF
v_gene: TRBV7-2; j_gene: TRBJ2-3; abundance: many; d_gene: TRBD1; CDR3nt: TGTGCCAGCAGTTTAAGGGGACAGGGGACAGATACGCAGTATTTT; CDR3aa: CASSLRGQGTDTQYF
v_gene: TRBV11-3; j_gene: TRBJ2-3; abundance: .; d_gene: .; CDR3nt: TGTGCCAGCAGCCCATTATCGTCGTCAGATACGCAGTATTTT; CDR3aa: CASSPLSSSDTQYF
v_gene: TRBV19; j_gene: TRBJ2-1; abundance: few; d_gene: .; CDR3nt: TGTGCCAGTAGTATCCCGGGCTCTGAGCAGTTCTTC; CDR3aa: CASSIPGSEQFF
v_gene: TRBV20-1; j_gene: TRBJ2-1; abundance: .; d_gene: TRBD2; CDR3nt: TGCAGTCGCACAGCGGGGGGGAATGAGCAGTTCTTC; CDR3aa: CSRTAGGNEQFF
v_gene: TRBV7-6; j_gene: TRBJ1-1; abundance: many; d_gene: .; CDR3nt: TGTGCCAGCAGCAGCCAAAGCGACGGGGGTACTGAAGCTTTCTTT; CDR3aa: CASSSQSDGGTEAFF
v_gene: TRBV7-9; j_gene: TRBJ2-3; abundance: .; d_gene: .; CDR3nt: TGTGCCAGCAGCCCCCCCAGGATTACTAGCACAGATACGCAGTATTTT; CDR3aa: CASSPPRITSTDTQYF
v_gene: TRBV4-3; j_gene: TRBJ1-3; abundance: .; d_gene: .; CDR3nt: TGCGCCAGCAGCCAAGAGGCGCGAGACAGCTCCTCTGGAAACACCATATATTTT; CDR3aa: CASSQEARDSSSGNTIYF
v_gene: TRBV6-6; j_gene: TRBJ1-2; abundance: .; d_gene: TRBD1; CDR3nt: TGTGCCAGCAGATCGGGACAGGGCTCTGGCTACACCTTC; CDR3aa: CASRSGQGSGYTF
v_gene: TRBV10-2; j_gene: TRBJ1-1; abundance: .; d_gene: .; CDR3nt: TGCGCCAGCTCCCCGTCTGGCCGAACTGAAGCTTTCTTT; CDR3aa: CASSPSGRTEAFF
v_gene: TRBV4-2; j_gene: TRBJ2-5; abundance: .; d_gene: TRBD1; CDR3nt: TGTGCCAGCAGCCTGACAGGGTACGAGGAGACCCAGTACTTC; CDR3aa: CASSLTGYEETQYF
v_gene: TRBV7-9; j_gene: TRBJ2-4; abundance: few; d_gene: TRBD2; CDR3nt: TGTGCCAGCAGCTCGGGACTAGCGGGGGGGCTAGCCAAAAACATTCAGTACTTC; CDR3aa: CASSSGLAGGLAKNIQYF
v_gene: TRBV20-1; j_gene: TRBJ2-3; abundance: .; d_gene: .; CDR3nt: TGCAGTGCTCAAATCTTTAGAGGCTTCACAGATACGCAGTATTTT; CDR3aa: CSAQIFRGFTDTQYF
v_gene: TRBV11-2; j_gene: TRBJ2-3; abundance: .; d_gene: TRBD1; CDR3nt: TGTGCCAGCTGTTTAGACAGGGTAACAGATACGCAGTATTTT; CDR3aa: CASCLDRVTDTQYF
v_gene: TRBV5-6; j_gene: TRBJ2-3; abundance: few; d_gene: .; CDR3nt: TGTGCCAGCAGCTTCCTTATGGATACGCAGTATTTT; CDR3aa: CASSFLMDTQYF
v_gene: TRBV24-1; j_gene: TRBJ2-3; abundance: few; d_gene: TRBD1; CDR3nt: TGTGCCACCAGTGGGATTGGGACAGGCACAGATACGCAGTATTTT; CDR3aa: CATSGIGTGTDTQYF